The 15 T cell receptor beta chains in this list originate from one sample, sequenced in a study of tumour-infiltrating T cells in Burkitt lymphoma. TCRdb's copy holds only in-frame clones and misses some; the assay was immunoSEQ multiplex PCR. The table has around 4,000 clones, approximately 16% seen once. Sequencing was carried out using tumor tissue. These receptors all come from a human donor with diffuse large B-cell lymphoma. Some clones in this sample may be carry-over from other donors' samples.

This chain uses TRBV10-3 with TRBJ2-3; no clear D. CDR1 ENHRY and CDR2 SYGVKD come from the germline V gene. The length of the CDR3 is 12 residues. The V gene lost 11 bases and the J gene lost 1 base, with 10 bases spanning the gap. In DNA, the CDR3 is TGTGCCCTCCCCCCGGGCACAGATACGCAGTATTTT. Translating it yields CALPPGTDTQYF.

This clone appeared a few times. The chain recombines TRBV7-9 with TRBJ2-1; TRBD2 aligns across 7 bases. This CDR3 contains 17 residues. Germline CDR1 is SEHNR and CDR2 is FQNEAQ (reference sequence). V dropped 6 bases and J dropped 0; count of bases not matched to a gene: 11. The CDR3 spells CASRRPGGSSSYNEQFF. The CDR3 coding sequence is TGTGCCAGCAGGCGTCCGGGCGGGAGTAGCTCCTACAATGAGCAGTTCTTC.

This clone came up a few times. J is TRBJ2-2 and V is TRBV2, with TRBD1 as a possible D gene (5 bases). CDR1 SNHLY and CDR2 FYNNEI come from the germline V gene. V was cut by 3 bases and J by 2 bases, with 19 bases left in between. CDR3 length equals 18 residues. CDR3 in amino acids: CASSDPITTVTNTGELFF. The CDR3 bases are TGTGCCAGCAGTGACCCAATCACGACAGTAACCAACACCGGGGAGCTGTTTTTT. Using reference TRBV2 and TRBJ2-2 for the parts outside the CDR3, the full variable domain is EPEVTQTPSHQVTQMGQEVILRCVPISNHLYFYWYRQILGQKVEFLVSFYNNEISEKSEIFDDQFSVERPDGSNFTLKIRSTKLEDSAMYFCASSDPITTVTNTGELFFGEGSRLTVL.

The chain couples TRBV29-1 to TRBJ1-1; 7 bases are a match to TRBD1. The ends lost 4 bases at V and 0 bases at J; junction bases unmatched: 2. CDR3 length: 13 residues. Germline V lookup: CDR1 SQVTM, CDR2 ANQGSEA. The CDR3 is CSVGGTVNTEAFF. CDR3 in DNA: TGCAGCGTTGGTGGGACAGTGAACACTGAAGCTTTCTTT.

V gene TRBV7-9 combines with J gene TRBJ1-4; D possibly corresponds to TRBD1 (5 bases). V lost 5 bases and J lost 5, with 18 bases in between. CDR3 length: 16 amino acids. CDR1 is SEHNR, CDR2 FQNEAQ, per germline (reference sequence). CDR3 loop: CASSPPATVMNEKLFF. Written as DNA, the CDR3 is TGTGCCAGCAGCCCCCCAGCGACAGTGATGAATGAAAAACTGTTTTTT.

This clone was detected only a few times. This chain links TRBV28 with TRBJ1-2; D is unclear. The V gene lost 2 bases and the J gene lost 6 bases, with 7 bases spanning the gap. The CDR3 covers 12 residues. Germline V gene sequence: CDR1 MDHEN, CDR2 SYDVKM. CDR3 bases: TGTGCCAGCAGTTTAAGAAGGGATGGCTACACCTTC. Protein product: CASSLRRDGYTF.

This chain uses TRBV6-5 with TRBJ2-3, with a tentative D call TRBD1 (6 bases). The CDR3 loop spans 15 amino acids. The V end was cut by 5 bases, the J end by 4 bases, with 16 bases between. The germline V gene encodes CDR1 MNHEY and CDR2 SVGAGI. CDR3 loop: CASSVTGILSDTQYF. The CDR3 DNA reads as TGTGCCAGCAGTGTTACAGGGATCCTCTCAGATACGCAGTATTTT.

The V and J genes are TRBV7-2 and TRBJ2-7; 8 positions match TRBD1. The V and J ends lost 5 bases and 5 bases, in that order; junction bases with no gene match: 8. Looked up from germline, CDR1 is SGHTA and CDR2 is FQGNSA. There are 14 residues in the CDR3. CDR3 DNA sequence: TGTGCCAGCAGCCTCGGGACAGGTAATAACGAGCAGTACTTC. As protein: CASSLGTGNNEQYF.

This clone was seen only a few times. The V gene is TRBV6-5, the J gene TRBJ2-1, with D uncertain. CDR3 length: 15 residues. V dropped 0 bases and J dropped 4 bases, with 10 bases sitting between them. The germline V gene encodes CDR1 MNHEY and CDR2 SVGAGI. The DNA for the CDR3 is TGTGCCAGCAGTTACTCGAACTCCGGGTACAATGAGCAGTTCTTC. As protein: CASSYSNSGYNEQFF.

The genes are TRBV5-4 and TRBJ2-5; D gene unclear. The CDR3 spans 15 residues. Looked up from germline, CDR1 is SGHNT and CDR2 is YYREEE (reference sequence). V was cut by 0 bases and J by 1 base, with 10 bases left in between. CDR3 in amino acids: CASSLGRQTQETQYF. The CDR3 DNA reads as TGTGCCAGCAGCTTGGGCCGTCAGACCCAAGAGACCCAGTACTTC.

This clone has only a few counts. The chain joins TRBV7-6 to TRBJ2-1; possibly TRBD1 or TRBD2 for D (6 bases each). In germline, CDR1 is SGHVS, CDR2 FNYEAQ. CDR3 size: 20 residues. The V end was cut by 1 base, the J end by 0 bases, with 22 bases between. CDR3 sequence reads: CASSLGRAGVGWSSYNEQFF. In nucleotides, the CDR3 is TGTGCCAGCAGCTTAGGGAGGGCAGGGGTAGGGTGGAGCTCCTACAATGAGCAGTTCTTC.

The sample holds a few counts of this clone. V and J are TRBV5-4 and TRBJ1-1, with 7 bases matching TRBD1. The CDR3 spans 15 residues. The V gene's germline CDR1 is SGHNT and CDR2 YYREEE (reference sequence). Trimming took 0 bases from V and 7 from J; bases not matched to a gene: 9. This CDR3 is CASSLGQGEFDEAFF. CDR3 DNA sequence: TGTGCCAGCAGCTTGGGACAGGGTGAGTTTGATGAAGCTTTCTTT. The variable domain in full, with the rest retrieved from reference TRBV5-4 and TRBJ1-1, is ETGVTQSPTHLIKTRGQQVTLRCSSQSGHNTVSWYQQALGQGPQFIFQYYREEENGRGNFPPRFSGLQFPNYSSELNVNALELDDSALYLCASSLGQGEFDEAFFGQGTRLTVV.

This CDR3 is CASSPDRGRQNTGELFF. Here the CDR3 DNA reads TGTGCCAGCAGCCCCGACAGGGGGAGGCAGAACACCGGGGAGCTGTTTTTT. The chain has TRBV7-9 and TRBJ2-2; 9 nucleotides line up with TRBD1. With V trimmed by 5 bases and J by 1 base, 8 bases remained unmatched. The CDR3 is 17 amino acids. Germline loops: CDR1 SEHNR, CDR2 FQNEAQ (reference sequence).

The CDR3 nucleotides read TGTGCCAGTAGTCGATACCCCCGGACTAGCGGGAGCTACAATGAGCAGTTCTTC. It encodes CASSRYPRTSGSYNEQFF. V usage is TRBV19 and J usage is TRBJ2-1, with 13 positions matching TRBD2. Germline V gene lookup returns CDR1 LNHDA and CDR2 SQIVND (reference sequence). After removal of 5 bases from V and 3 bases from J, the junction contained 10 bases not matched to a gene. The CDR3 is 18 residues long.

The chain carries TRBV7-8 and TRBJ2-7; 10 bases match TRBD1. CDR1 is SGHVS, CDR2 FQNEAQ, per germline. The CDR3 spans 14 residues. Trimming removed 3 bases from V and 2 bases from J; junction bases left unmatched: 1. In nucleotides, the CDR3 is TGTGCCAGCAGCTTCGGGACAGGGGCCTACGAGCAGTACTTC. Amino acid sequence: CASSFGTGAYEQYF.